This T cell receptor (beta chain) was recorded in a study of T cell changes during pregnancy in multiple sclerosis. This CDR3 is 18 amino acids long. With V trimmed by 4 bases and J by 0 bases, 13 bases remained unmatched. CDR1 is SGHKS, CDR2 YYEKEE, per germline (reference sequence). Generated by immunoSEQ multiplex PCR, the TCRdb table keeps only in-frame clones and is missing some. The sample lists 55,000 to 70,000 clones, 85% to 95% seen once, with 2.5% to 3.5% in the top ten. The material was CD8+ T cells from peripheral blood mononuclear cells, obtained in the third trimester of pregnancy. This chain links TRBV5-5 with TRBJ1-5, with 7 nucleotides matching TRBD1. The TCR was taken from a female donor in good health, enrolled as a control in a pregnancy study. CDR3 DNA sequence: TGTGCCAGCAGCCGATTCGGGACAGCTACCACTAGCAATCAGCCCCAGCATTTT. Translating it yields CASSRFGTATTSNQPQHF. The full variable domain, completed using reference TRBV5-5 and TRBJ1-5, is DAGVTQSPTHLIKTRGQQVTLRCSPISGHKSVSWYQQVLGQGPQFIFQYYEKEERGRGNFPDRFSARQFPNYSSELNVNALLLGDSALYLCASSRFGTATTSNQPQHFGDGTRLSIL.